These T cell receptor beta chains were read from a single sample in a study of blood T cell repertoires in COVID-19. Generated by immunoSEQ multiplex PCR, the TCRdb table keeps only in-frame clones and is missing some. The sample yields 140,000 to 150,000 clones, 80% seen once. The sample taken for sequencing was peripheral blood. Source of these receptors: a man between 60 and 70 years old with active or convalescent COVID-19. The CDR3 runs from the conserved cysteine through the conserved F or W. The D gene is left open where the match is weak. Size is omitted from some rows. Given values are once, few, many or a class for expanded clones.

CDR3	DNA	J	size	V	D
CATSRAGENTIYF	TGTGCCACCAGCCGGGCAGGGGAGAACACCATATATTTT	TRBJ1-3	-	TRBV24-1	-
CASSSPDSQWPYGYTF	TGTGCCAGCAGTTCCCCGGACAGCCAGTGGCCCTATGGCTACACCTTC	TRBJ1-2	-	TRBV28	-
CAISFTSGRGNEQFF	TGTGCCATCAGTTTTACTAGCGGGAGGGGGAATGAGCAGTTCTTC	TRBJ2-1	-	TRBV10-3	TRBD2
CASSHQEGARIDEQFF	TGTGCCAGCAGCCACCAGGAAGGGGCCAGAATCGATGAGCAGTTCTTC	TRBJ2-1	-	TRBV7-2	-
CASSETTGGADGYTF	TGTGCCAGCTCAGAAACCACAGGGGGCGCGGATGGCTACACCTTC	TRBJ1-2	once	TRBV18	TRBD1
CASHQRGPSGNTIYF	TGTGCCAGCCATCAAAGAGGGCCCTCTGGAAACACCATATATTTT	TRBJ1-3	-	TRBV6-6	-
CASSQRPGQGGEKLFF	TGTGCCAGCAGCCAACGACCGGGACAGGGGGGTGAAAAACTGTTTTTT	TRBJ1-4	-	TRBV4-2	TRBD1
CASSLTGSGELFF	TGTGCCAGCAGTTTAACGGGGTCCGGGGAGCTGTTTTTT	TRBJ2-2	-	TRBV12-3/TRBV12-4	-
CASSTRLEQFF	TGTGCCAGTAGTACCCGTCTTGAGCAGTTCTTC	TRBJ2-1	once	TRBV19	-
CASSLRTGATDTQYF	TGTGCCAGCAGCTTACGGACAGGGGCTACCGATACGCAGTATTTT	TRBJ2-3	-	TRBV5-8	TRBD1
CASSPGTSWETQYF	TGTGCCAGCAGCCCGGGGACTAGCTGGGAGACCCAGTACTTC	TRBJ2-5	few	TRBV7-8	TRBD2
CASSPRTGGHTQYF	TGTGCCAGCAGTCCAAGGACAGGGGGCCATACGCAGTATTTT	TRBJ2-3	few	TRBV28	TRBD1
CASSPQPTGGNNEQFF	TGTGCCAGCAGCCCCCAACCGACAGGGGGAAACAATGAGCAGTTCTTC	TRBJ2-1	-	TRBV3-1/TRBV3-2	TRBD1
CASRPGTGWAGANVLTF	TGCGCCAGCAGGCCCGGGACAGGTTGGGCTGGGGCCAACGTCCTGACTTTC	TRBJ2-6	-	TRBV5-1	TRBD1
CASSTVSGQGNSPLHF	TGTGCCAGCTCAACCGTTTCGGGACAGGGCAATTCACCCCTCCACTTT	TRBJ1-6	few	TRBV18	TRBD1
CASSQVEGTTEAFF	TGTGCCAGCAGCCAAGTTGAGGGTACCACTGAAGCTTTCTTT	TRBJ1-1	many	TRBV3-1/TRBV3-2	-
CASNPKPGGAGYNEQFF	TGTGCCAGCAATCCCAAACCAGGGGGCGCTGGTTACAATGAGCAGTTCTTC	TRBJ2-1	-	TRBV28	TRBD1
CAISESQDYGYTF	TGTGCCATCAGTGAGTCTCAGGACTATGGCTACACCTTC	TRBJ1-2	-	TRBV10-3	-
CASSAQEEDTIYF	TGTGCCAGCAGTGCCCAAGAGGAAGACACCATATATTTT	TRBJ1-3	-	TRBV6-2/TRBV6-3	-
CASAWDSRNQPQHF	TGTGCCAGCGCGTGGGACAGCCGCAATCAGCCCCAGCATTTT	TRBJ1-5	-	TRBV6-5	TRBD1
CASSHLAVQETQYF	TGTGCCAGCAGTCACCTAGCGGTCCAAGAGACCCAGTACTTC	TRBJ2-5	-	TRBV5-6	TRBD2
CATSRDRRGGEAFF	TGTGCCACCAGCAGAGATAGGAGGGGAGGAGAAGCTTTCTTT	TRBJ1-1	few	TRBV15	-
CASSLINTGGDEQFF	TGTGCCAGCAGCTTAATAAACACCGGAGGGGATGAGCAGTTCTTC	TRBJ2-1	once	TRBV7-2	-
CASSYDSVNQPQHF	TGTGCCAGCAGCTACGACTCAGTCAATCAGCCCCAGCATTTT	TRBJ1-5	-	TRBV6-6	-
CASREDRGRVQPQHF	TGTGCCAGTAGGGAGGACAGGGGCCGGGTACAGCCCCAGCATTTT	TRBJ1-5	-	TRBV19	TRBD1
CASSQPREQEIFWSNQPQHF	TGTGCCAGCAGTCAACCAAGGGAACAGGAGATATTTTGGAGCAATCAGCCCCAGCATTTT	TRBJ1-5	few	TRBV27	-
CASRIGLANTGELFF	TGTGCCAGTAGAATCGGGCTAGCTAACACCGGGGAGCTGTTTTTT	TRBJ2-2	-	TRBV19	-
CASSLGLGQETQYF	TGTGCCAGCAGCTTAGGACTAGGTCAAGAGACCCAGTACTTC	TRBJ2-5	-	TRBV5-8	TRBD2
CASSRGLAGKYEQYF	TGTGCCAGCAGTAGGGGACTAGCGGGAAAGTACGAGCAGTACTTC	TRBJ2-7	many	TRBV2	TRBD2
CASSLLRDRAYEQYF	TGCGCCAGCAGCTTACTCCGGGACAGGGCCTACGAGCAGTACTTC	TRBJ2-7	-	TRBV5-1	TRBD1
CASTLEPLQSYGYTF	TGTGCCAGCACCCTTGAACCTCTACAGAGTTATGGCTACACCTTC	TRBJ1-2	-	TRBV5-5	-
CATRPGGYTEAFF	TGTGCCACCAGACCTGGCGGGTACACTGAAGCTTTCTTT	TRBJ1-1	-	TRBV3-1/TRBV3-2	-
CASSLSAGGTGELFF	TGTGCCAGCAGCTTATCCGCGGGAGGCACCGGGGAGCTGTTTTTT	TRBJ2-2	few	TRBV11-1	TRBD2
CASSPMDSNYGYTF	TGTGCCAGCTCACCAATGGACAGCAACTATGGCTACACCTTC	TRBJ1-2	-	TRBV18	-
CASSQVKDTQYF	TGTGCCAGCAGCCAAGTTAAAGATACGCAGTATTTT	TRBJ2-3	-	TRBV3-1/TRBV3-2	-
CSVEASDRGLGAFF	TGCAGCGTTGAAGCTTCCGACAGGGGGTTAGGAGCTTTCTTT	TRBJ1-1	-	TRBV29-1	TRBD1
CASSQDASGSYNEQFF	TGCGCCAGCAGCCAAGACGCCAGCGGGAGTTACAATGAGCAGTTCTTC	TRBJ2-1	many	TRBV4-1	TRBD2
CACHTQGENTEAFF	TGTGCCTGCCACACTCAGGGGGAGAACACTGAAGCTTTCTTT	TRBJ1-1	-	TRBV28	TRBD1
CASNHRGFTGELFF	TGTGCCAGCAATCACAGGGGGTTCACCGGGGAGCTGTTTTTT	TRBJ2-2	-	TRBV5-6	TRBD1
CATSRQVFRLALTDTQYF	TGTGCCACGTCTCGACAGGTTTTTCGGCTAGCTCTCACAGATACGCAGTATTTT	TRBJ2-3	once	TRBV19	-
CASSPLQGGETQYF	TGTGCCAGCAGCCCACTACAGGGGGGAGAGACCCAGTACTTC	TRBJ2-5	-	TRBV5-4	TRBD1
CASSIGAGPANEQFF	TGTGCCAGTAGTATTGGGGCGGGGCCAGCCAATGAGCAGTTCTTC	TRBJ2-1	-	TRBV19	-
CASSREVGYSPLHF	TGTGCCAGCAGCCGGGAGGTTGGGTATTCACCCCTCCACTTT	TRBJ1-6	-	TRBV7-8	-
CATSRDGGVFYEQYF	TGTGCCACCAGCAGAGACGGGGGGGTCTTTTACGAGCAGTACTTC	TRBJ2-7	-	TRBV15	TRBD2
CASSLAPQGSGQPQHF	TGCGCCAGCAGCTTGGCCCCCCAGGGGTCGGGTCAGCCCCAGCATTTT	TRBJ1-5	-	TRBV5-1	-
CASSWRGTGNTIYF	TGTGCCAGCAGCTGGCGAGGGACTGGAAACACCATATATTTT	TRBJ1-3	many	TRBV7-8	-